Below are 15 T cell receptor beta chains sequenced from a single sample in a study of cytomegalovirus exposure and HLA in healthy donors. The PCR was carried out with 60 Vbeta primers and 13 Jbeta primers. Here immunoSEQ multiplex PCR was the method, and the copy in TCRdb shows in-frame clones only, minus some. This table holds 140,000 to 150,000 clones. Sequenced input: PBMCs. These TCRs come from a woman aged 45 to 65 in good health and CMV-seronegative.

The chain employs TRBV11-3 and TRBJ2-1, with 14 bases that match TRBD2. Germline V CDR1 and CDR2: SGHNT, YENEEA. With 6 bases clipped from V and 3 bases from J, the junction kept 7 bases outside the gene matches. This CDR3 has 17 residues. The CDR3 coding sequence is TGTGCCAGCAGTCCCGGGACTAGCGGGAGACTCTACAATGAGCAGTTCTTC. Protein sequence: CASSPGTSGRLYNEQFF.

V usage is TRBV4-2 and J usage is TRBJ2-1, with TRBD2 matching over 8 bases. Per the germline V gene, CDR1 is LGHNA and CDR2 is YNFKEQ. After removal of 4 bases from V and 4 bases from J, the junction contained 9 bases not matched to a gene. The CDR3 sequence is 16 residues long. The CDR3 reads CASSPAGGASYNEQFF. CDR3 in DNA: TGTGCCAGCAGCCCAGCCGGGGGGGCCTCTTACAATGAGCAGTTCTTC.

The chain recombines TRBV9 with TRBJ1-5, with TRBD1 identical over 8 bases. Germline trimming cut 0 bases from V and 5 bases from J; bases unmatched to any gene: 13. The CDR3 covers 18 residues. Germline lookup yields CDR1 SGDLS and CDR2 YYNGEE. The CDR3 loop reads CASSVGGAGGPLDQPQHF. Here the CDR3 DNA reads TGTGCCAGCAGCGTAGGGGGGGCAGGGGGCCCGTTGGATCAGCCCCAGCATTTT.

The genes are TRBV19 and TRBJ2-3; 14 bases map to TRBD2. Trimming at V came to 4 bases and at J to 6 bases, leaving 15 bases not matched to a gene. The CDR3 has 19 amino acids. Germline V lookup: CDR1 LNHDA, CDR2 SQIVND (reference sequence). DNA of the CDR3: TGTGCCAGTAGTAAGCCGCTTGGACTAGCGGGGGGTCGAGGGGATACGCAGTATTTT. It is translated as CASSKPLGLAGGRGDTQYF.

This sequence joins TRBV13 and TRBJ1-2; TRBD1 is a possible D gene (6 bases). This CDR3 has 13 residues. Trimming shortened V by 5 bases and J by 6 bases, and 13 bases separated the two germline ends. Germline CDR1 reads PRHDT; CDR2 reads FYEKMQ (reference sequence). The DNA for the CDR3 is TGTGCCAGCAGCCGCCAGGGGCGAGATGGCTACACCTTC. Its translation: CASSRQGRDGYTF.

This rearrangement joins TRBV11-1 to TRBJ1-5; D is possibly TRBD1 (6 bases). This CDR3 comprises 13 residues. Germline V CDR1 and CDR2: SGHAT, FQDESV (reference sequence). Trimming cost V 4 bases and J 6 bases, with 10 bases left between them. DNA for the CDR3: TGTGCCAGCAGCTCCTCAGGGGTTCAGCCCCAGCATTTT. It specifies CASSSSGVQPQHF. The full variable domain, in which reference TRBV11-1 and TRBJ1-5 provide the parts outside the CDR3, is EAEVAQSPRYKITEKSQAVAFWCDPISGHATLYWYRQILGQGPELLVQFQDESVVDDSQLPKDRFSAERLKGVDSTLKIQPAELGDSAMYLCASSSSGVQPQHFGDGTRLSIL.

V and J are TRBV28 and TRBJ2-5, with a possible D match to TRBD2 (6 bases). Trimming took 5 bases from V and 4 from J, leaving 14 bases between them. Germline-derived CDR1 and CDR2 are MDHEN and SYDVKM. CDR3 length: 14 residues. CDR3 sequence reads: CASSTLEGGETQYF. As DNA, the CDR3 is TGTGCCAGCAGTACCCTGGAGGGAGGAGAGACCCAGTACTTC.

The gene calls are TRBV9 and TRBJ2-1; D uncertain. Germline-derived CDR1 and CDR2 are SGDLS and YYNGEE. This CDR3 is built from 15 residues. V shed 4 bases and J shed 2 bases, with 13 bases lying between them. CDR3 protein: CASSQMASTYNEQFF. CDR3 in DNA: TGTGCCAGCAGCCAAATGGCTTCAACCTACAATGAGCAGTTCTTC.

This sequence joins TRBV5-6 and TRBJ1-3; 7 bases agree with TRBD1. The length of the CDR3 is 17 residues. Germline loops: CDR1 SGHDT, CDR2 YYEEEE. V was pared by 3 bases and J by 0 bases, with 9 bases of the junction left unmatched. The CDR3 nucleotides read TGTGCCAGCAGCTCGAAAAGGACAGGAATCTCTGGAAACACCATATATTTT. This sequence encodes CASSSKRTGISGNTIYF.

The rearrangement uses TRBV28 and TRBJ2-7, with D possibly TRBD2 on 6 matching bases. With 3 bases removed from V and 6 bases from J, the gap between germline ends came to 12 bases. CDR3 length: 13 residues. Germline CDR1 reads MDHEN; CDR2 reads SYDVKM. CDR3 sequence: CASSLGRRGEQYF. CDR3 DNA: TGTGCCAGCAGTTTGGGTCGGAGGGGCGAGCAGTACTTC.

The chain links TRBV25-1 to TRBJ1-2; TRBD1 matches at 7 bases. From germline, CDR1 is MGHDK and CDR2 SYGVNS. V lost 3 bases to trimming and J lost 2 bases; unmatched junction nucleotides: 9. The CDR3 is 16 amino acids. CDR3 sequence reads: CASSDPARGINYGYTF. CDR3 sequence (DNA): TGTGCCAGCAGTGACCCGGCCAGGGGGATCAACTATGGCTACACCTTC.

This chain links TRBV2 with TRBJ2-3; D is perhaps TRBD2 (6 bases). Trimming stripped 6 bases from V and 1 base from J, with 8 bases between. This CDR3 region has 13 residues. CDR1 is SNHLY, CDR2 FYNNEI, per germline. Here the CDR3 reads CASRGTGTDTQYF. CDR3 nucleotides: TGTGCCAGCAGGGGGACTGGCACAGATACGCAGTATTTT. Drawing the rest from reference TRBV2 and TRBJ2-3, the complete variable domain is EPEVTQTPSHQVTQMGQEVILRCVPISNHLYFYWYRQILGQKVEFLVSFYNNEISEKSEIFDDQFSVERPDGSNFTLKIRSTKLEDSAMYFCASRGTGTDTQYFGPGTRLTVL.

This rearrangement joins TRBV5-5 to TRBJ2-7, with D possibly being TRBD1 (5 bases). The ends were cut back, 1 base at V and 2 bases at J, with 16 bases in the middle. The germline gives CDR1 SGHKS, CDR2 YYEKEE (reference sequence). This CDR3 spans 16 amino acids. The CDR3 here is CASSLTTETTAYEQYF. The CDR3 DNA reads as TGTGCCAGCAGCTTGACGACAGAAACAACTGCCTACGAGCAGTACTTC.

V usage is TRBV7-9 and J usage is TRBJ2-5; D possibly corresponds to TRBD2 (6 bases). Germline CDR1 is SEHNR and CDR2 is FQNEAQ (reference sequence). Trimming removed 7 bases at V and 5 bases at J, with 17 bases between. The CDR3 runs to 14 residues. The CDR3 bases are TGTGCCAGCACCCCGGACGGGGGAAGGGAGACCCAGTACTTC. Translation: CASTPDGGRETQYF.

The J gene is TRBJ2-5, the V gene TRBV18, with TRBD2 identical over 7 bases. The V segment lost 3 bases and the J segment 5 bases; nucleotides outside the gene matches: 3. The germline V gene has CDR1 KGHSH and CDR2 LQKENI. CDR3 length equals 13 residues. The CDR3 nucleotides are TGTGCCAGCTCACCGGCGGGGGTGGAGACCCAGTACTTC. Translating it yields CASSPAGVETQYF.